Ten or more counts support the clone carrying this T cell receptor (beta chain). The data were obtained in a study of blood T cells in healthy people across ages. This CDR3 has 14 residues. Trimming took off 0 bases at V and 2 bases at J, with 11 bases between the two ends. The germline V gene has CDR1 SQVTM and CDR2 ANQGSEA. PCR was performed a second time for about 7 to 12 cycles using a sample-barcoded 5' primer and a J-beta primer mix. The template-switch adaptor was a 5' adaptor with 12 random nucleotides. It tagged each cDNA molecule. MiXCR was run by TCRdb on the 5' RACE reads, yielding one entry per CDR3 protein. The sample has 1.5 million to 2 million distinct CDR3 sequences, about 28% seen once.

What was sequenced was blood. This chain uses TRBV29-1 with TRBJ2-7; either TRBD1 or TRBD2 may supply D (6 bases each). This clonotype was obtained from a woman under 40 in good health. Here the CDR3 reads CSVEDRRGTYEQYF. The CDR3 nucleotides are TGCAGCGTTGAAGATCGGAGGGGGACCTACGAGCAGTACTTC.